A single TCR beta chain is shown here with its context. Through negative isolation, CD4+ and CD8+ T cells were obtained, while TEMRA cells were enriched using FACS. The sample belongs to a study of CD8 T cells in Susac syndrome. V was trimmed by 0 bases and J by 8 bases, leaving 17 bases between them. The CDR3 runs 16 residues. Per germline, CDR1 LNHNV and CDR2 YYDKDF (reference sequence). Reverse transcription used roughly 0.45 to 1 ug RNA and random hexamers. The amplification used immunoSEQ multiplex PCR on TCR beta CDR3; it spanned 54 Vbeta and 13 Jbeta. TCRdb itself ran the immunoSEQ multiplex PCR reads through MiXCR, one entry per CDR3 protein. Of about 300,000 distinct CDR3 sequences listed, over 75% are singletons.

The J gene is TRBJ2-1, the V gene TRBV15, with D tentatively TRBD1 (6 bases). Sequences were obtained from CD8+ T cells from PBMCs. The sequence was collected from a human donor with multiple sclerosis. DNA of the CDR3: TGTGCCACCAGCAGAGATCCGCAGGGGCCGGTCTATGAGCAGTTCTTC. This encodes CATSRDPQGPVYEQFF.